The 25 T cell receptor beta chains reported below all come from one sample, sequenced in a study of shared clonotypes between healthy human individuals. TCRdb's copy holds only in-frame clones and misses some; the assay was immunoSEQ multiplex PCR. Among about 2 million clones listed, approximately 94% were seen once. Naive CD8 populations comprised CD45RO-negative cells positively selected for CCR7, excluding terminally differentiated effector memory CD45RA+ cells. The specimen was naive CD8+ T cells sorted from blood. These receptors were collected from a man in his late teens or twenties in good health.

The V and J genes are TRBV7-9 and TRBJ1-1, with D tentatively TRBD1 (5 bases). The germline V gene encodes CDR1 SEHNR and CDR2 FQNEAQ (reference sequence). V was pared by 5 bases and J by 5 bases, with 12 bases between. The CDR3 contains 13 residues. CDR3 in amino acids: CASSPPRATEAFF. CDR3 DNA sequence: TGTGCCAGCAGCCCCCCCAGGGCAACTGAAGCTTTCTTT.

The chain couples TRBV13 to TRBJ2-7; 8 bases map to TRBD1. Germline V lookup: CDR1 PRHDT, CDR2 FYEKMQ (reference sequence). Losses at the gene ends were 5 bases for V and 3 bases for J; bases not matched to a gene: 18. The CDR3 extends over 18 amino acids. CDR3 sequence reads: CASSPRTGLNPPIYEQYF. The CDR3 coding sequence is TGTGCCAGCAGCCCCCGGACAGGGCTAAATCCCCCTATCTACGAGCAGTACTTC.

CDR3 region: CASSPSGARYEQYF. The CDR3 nucleotides are TGTGCCAGCAGCCCTAGCGGGGCCCGCTACGAGCAGTACTTC. This sequence joins TRBV27 and TRBJ2-7, with TRBD2 matching 9 bases. Germline loops: CDR1 MNHEY, CDR2 SMNVEV (reference sequence). The CDR3 covers 14 residues. V was clipped by 6 bases and J by 3 bases; unmatched bases: 6.

This chain connects TRBV5-1 to TRBJ2-7, with 9 nucleotides matching TRBD1. Germline values: CDR1 SGHRS, CDR2 YFSETQ. Losses at the gene ends were 5 bases for V and 5 bases for J; bases not matched to a gene: 11. The CDR3 extends over 15 amino acids. The CDR3: CASRDLQGARDEQYF. The CDR3 nucleotides read TGCGCCAGCAGGGACCTACAGGGGGCGCGAGACGAGCAGTACTTC.

V usage is TRBV5-6 and J usage is TRBJ2-5, with D perhaps matching TRBD2 (7 bases). This CDR3 region has 16 residues. In germline, CDR1 is SGHDT, CDR2 YYEEEE. The germline V and J ends were trimmed by 4 bases and 1 base, with 17 bases remaining between them. The CDR3 coding sequence is TGTGCCAGCAGCCCGGGGGCTAGCGGCTTCCAAGAGACCCAGTACTTC. This gives the protein CASSPGASGFQETQYF.

Of note for this clone: The same CDR3 also results from other DNA sequences found in this sample. The rearrangement joins TRBV4-3 to TRBJ2-7, with TRBD1 matching 7 bases. The J segment lost 4 bases and the V segment lost 2 bases, leaving 2 bases of the junction unmatched. Germline V gene sequence: CDR1 LGHNA, CDR2 YSLEER. The length of the CDR3 is 13 residues. CDR3 protein: CASSQSTGYEQYF. The CDR3 DNA sequence: TGCGCCAGCAGCCAATCGACAGGGTACGAGCAGTACTTC.

This chain links TRBV19 with TRBJ2-3; 8 nucleotides match TRBD1. Germline lookup yields CDR1 LNHDA and CDR2 SQIVND (reference sequence). CDR3 length equals 14 residues. V trimming: 4 bases; J trimming: 4 bases; junction bases outside the gene matches: 4. The CDR3 region has the DNA TGTGCCAGTAGTACCCGACAGGGGCCAGATACGCAGTATTTT. This gives the protein CASSTRQGPDTQYF.

A single count supports this clone. The chain has TRBV2 and TRBJ2-2; 8 nucleotides line up with TRBD1. Per germline, CDR1 SNHLY and CDR2 FYNNEI. The CDR3 sequence is 14 residues long. With 4 bases clipped from V and 4 bases from J, the junction kept 2 bases outside the gene matches. CDR3 amino acids: CASSGDRSTGELFF. Here the CDR3 DNA reads TGTGCCAGCAGTGGGGACAGGAGCACCGGGGAGCTGTTTTTT.

The chain joins TRBV4-1 to TRBJ2-7; possible D gene TRBD2, 5 bases. CDR3 length equals 14 residues. V was shortened by 0 bases and J by 9 bases, with 15 bases between the two germline ends. CDR1 and CDR2 (germline): MGHRA, YSYEKL. CDR3 in DNA: TGCGCCAGCAGCCAAGATCTGGGAGCCATCTGGCAGTACTTC. Amino acids: CASSQDLGAIWQYF.

Of note for this clone: Other DNA sequences in this sample translate to the same CDR3. This chain joins TRBV4-1 and TRBJ1-1; TRBD1 aligns across 8 bases. In germline, CDR1 is MGHRA, CDR2 YSYEKL. The CDR3 is 15 amino acids. J gave up 1 base and V 1 base, and 2 bases lay outside the gene matches. The CDR3 is CASSQVGQGNTEAFF. The CDR3 DNA reads as TGCGCCAGCAGCCAAGTTGGACAGGGGAACACTGAAGCTTTCTTT.

The V call is TRBV6-5, the J call TRBJ2-2; 8 nucleotides line up with TRBD2. The J segment lost 6 bases and the V segment lost 6 bases, leaving 6 bases of the junction unmatched. Germline V gives CDR1 MNHEY, CDR2 SVGAGI. CDR3 length: 14 residues. The DNA of the CDR3 is TGTGCCAGCAGCACAACGGGGGGGGCCGGGGAGCTGTTTTTT. It specifies CASSTTGGAGELFF.

The chain combines TRBV6-6 with TRBJ2-5, with D perhaps being TRBD1 or TRBD2 (5 bases each). The germline V gene has CDR1 MNHNY and CDR2 SVGAGI (reference sequence). V was pared by 1 base and J by 0 bases, with 6 bases between. The CDR3 length is 14 residues. CDR3: CASSYWDDQETQYF. In DNA, the CDR3 is TGTGCCAGCAGTTACTGGGACGACCAAGAGACCCAGTACTTC.

J is TRBJ2-5 and V is TRBV4-1; 9 positions match TRBD2. J was trimmed by 1 base and V by 0 bases; bases with no gene match: 12. CDR1 and CDR2 from the germline V gene are MGHRA and YSYEKL. There are 19 residues in the CDR3. CDR3 DNA: TGCGCCAGCAGCCAAGATAGCTTAGCGGGGGCGGAGGGCCAAGAGACCCAGTACTTC. This translates into CASSQDSLAGAEGQETQYF.

The chain carries TRBV9 and TRBJ2-2; TRBD2 matches 12 bases. This CDR3 is 17 amino acids long. Trimming took 0 bases from V and 3 from J; bases not matched to a gene: 3. CDR1 and CDR2 from the germline V gene are SGDLS and YYNGEE. CDR3 sequence reads: CASSVETSGSDTGELFF. Here the CDR3 DNA reads TGTGCCAGCAGCGTAGAGACTAGCGGGAGTGACACCGGGGAGCTGTTTTTT.

The genes are TRBV19 and TRBJ1-1; D remains ambiguous. Trimming pared 0 bases from V and 0 bases from J, leaving 11 bases between. CDR1 LNHDA and CDR2 SQIVND come from the germline V gene (reference sequence). The CDR3 extends over 16 amino acids. CDR3: CASSIDGEGMNTEAFF. The CDR3 DNA sequence: TGTGCCAGTAGTATAGACGGGGAAGGTATGAACACTGAAGCTTTCTTT.

The chain couples TRBV25-1 to TRBJ1-1, with D perhaps TRBD1 (6 bases). Germline V gene sequence: CDR1 MGHDK, CDR2 SYGVNS. V was shortened by 8 bases and J by 4 bases, with 14 bases between the two germline ends. The CDR3 is made up of 13 amino acids. CDR3 loop: CASAITGITEAFF. The CDR3 DNA is TGTGCCAGCGCTATAACAGGGATCACTGAAGCTTTCTTT.

This clone was detected only once. V gene TRBV10-1 combines with J gene TRBJ2-1, with D perhaps TRBD1 (6 bases). V lost 5 bases to trimming and J lost 7 bases, with 6 bases between them. Germline assignment: CDR1 WNHNN and CDR2 SYGVQD (reference sequence). CDR3 length: 11 residues. CDR3 amino acids: CASSTGNEQFF. Written as DNA, the CDR3 is TGCGCCAGCAGTACAGGGAATGAGCAGTTCTTC.

This clone appeared a single time. V gene TRBV5-1 combines with J gene TRBJ2-5, with D maybe TRBD1 (6 bases). The V and J ends lost 4 bases and 2 bases respectively, with 12 bases between them. CDR1 is SGHRS and CDR2 is YFSETQ in the germline V gene. The CDR3 runs 14 residues. In nucleotides, the CDR3 is TGCGCCAGCAGCGCTGGACAGATTCAAGAGACCCAGTACTTC. The encoded protein is CASSAGQIQETQYF.

This clone occurred once. This rearrangement joins TRBV28 to TRBJ1-5, with 7 bases aligning to TRBD1. Germline V lookup: CDR1 MDHEN, CDR2 SYDVKM. With 3 bases clipped from V and 5 bases from J, the junction kept 7 bases outside the gene matches. CDR3 length: 15 amino acids. The CDR3 region is CASSFSWDRDQPQHF. The CDR3 coding sequence is TGTGCCAGCAGTTTTAGTTGGGACAGAGATCAGCCCCAGCATTTT. The full variable domain, with the rest looked up from reference TRBV28 and TRBJ1-5, is DVKVTQSSRYLVKRTGEKVFLECVQDMDHENMFWYRQDPGLGLRLIYFSYDVKMKEKGDIPEGYSVSREKKERFSLILESASTNQTSMYLCASSFSWDRDQPQHFGDGTRLSIL.

The rearrangement links TRBV25-1 to TRBJ2-2; D gene ambiguous. In germline, CDR1 is MGHDK, CDR2 SYGVNS. CDR3 length: 12 amino acids. V dropped 5 bases and J dropped 4 bases, with 5 bases sitting between them. CDR3 sequence (DNA): TGTGCCAGCAGTTGGAGCACCGGGGAGCTGTTTTTT. Its protein product is CASSWSTGELFF.

J is TRBJ2-6 and V is TRBV5-4; D is unresolved. Germline loops: CDR1 SGHNT, CDR2 YYREEE (reference sequence). The CDR3 consists of 16 residues. The germline V and J ends were trimmed by 0 bases and 5 bases, with 12 bases remaining between them. CDR3 sequence reads: CASSLATSIRANVLTF. CDR3 DNA: TGTGCCAGCAGCTTGGCCACCAGCATTCGGGCCAACGTCCTGACTTTC. Full variable domain (outside the CDR3, taken from reference TRBV5-4 and TRBJ2-6): ETGVTQSPTHLIKTRGQQVTLRCSSQSGHNTVSWYQQALGQGPQFIFQYYREEENGRGNFPPRFSGLQFPNYSSELNVNALELDDSALYLCASSLATSIRANVLTFGAGSRLTVL.

With regard to this clone: Additional DNA sequences in this sample encode the identical CDR3. The chain employs TRBV19 and TRBJ2-1; D is perhaps TRBD2 (6 bases). Trimming stripped 1 base from V and 6 bases from J, with 10 bases between. The CDR3 runs 14 residues. CDR1 and CDR2 from the germline V gene are LNHDA and SQIVND (reference sequence). The CDR3 protein is CASSIGGGPNEQFF. The DNA for the CDR3 is TGTGCCAGTAGTATAGGGGGAGGCCCCAATGAGCAGTTCTTC.

The chain links TRBV13 to TRBJ2-7; maybe TRBD1 (5 bases). Germline V lookup: CDR1 PRHDT, CDR2 FYEKMQ (reference sequence). This CDR3 is 14 amino acids long. Trimming pared 4 bases from V and 6 bases from J, leaving 16 bases between. The CDR3 coding sequence is TGTGCCAGCAGCTCCGGACATTCCCCTTTCGAGCAGTACTTC. Translating it yields CASSSGHSPFEQYF.

The chain uses TRBV25-1 and TRBJ2-1, with 7 positions matching TRBD1. CDR1 is MGHDK, CDR2 SYGVNS, per germline. Germline trimming cut 3 bases from V and 4 bases from J; bases unmatched to any gene: 3. The CDR3 consists of 14 residues. CDR3: CASSEDRLYNEQFF. The CDR3 bases are TGTGCCAGCAGTGAGGACAGGCTATACAATGAGCAGTTCTTC.

The chain employs TRBV19 and TRBJ1-3, with no clear D. Germline V gives CDR1 LNHDA, CDR2 SQIVND (reference sequence). The CDR3 extends over 13 amino acids. V was trimmed by 1 base and J by 2 bases, leaving 3 bases between them. CDR3 sequence (DNA): TGTGCCAGTAGTATAGGCGCTGGAAACACCATATATTTT. This encodes CASSIGAGNTIYF.